This section outlines one T cell receptor beta chain sequence together with its context. Documented time point: peripheral blood 6 weeks after treatment start. This sample stems from a study of PD-L1 blockade in urothelial cancer. Study in general: Each blood sample yielded a median of 141,255 T cells.

The assay was immunoSEQ multiplex PCR, and TCRdb's table has in-frame clones only and misses some. The sample yields about 40,000 clones, about 86% seen once. The CDR3 length is 16 residues. The V and J ends lost 7 bases and 2 bases respectively, with 18 bases between them. Germline V lookup: CDR1 MDHEN, CDR2 SYDVKM. The receptor's source is a man in his 60s with urothelial cancer. The sequenced sample was PBMCs, obtained around atezolizumab (anti-PD-L1) treatment. This chain uses TRBV28 with TRBJ1-5; D uncertain. The CDR3 nucleotides are TGTGCCAGCAATTGGCAGGCCCCTACGGGCAATCAGCCCCAGCATTTT. It encodes CASNWQAPTGNQPQHF.